The next 14 T cell receptor beta chains were all read from a single sample in a study of cytomegalovirus exposure and HLA in healthy donors. Both 60 Vbeta primers and 13 Jbeta primers went into the PCR. Assay used: immunoSEQ multiplex PCR; TCRdb lists only in-frame clones, some missing. The sample lists some 130,000 clones, over 60% occurring once. Material: PBMCs. Receptors were obtained from a male donor in good health and CMV-seropositive.

This clone was observed once. The V and J genes are TRBV6-1 and TRBJ2-7, with 10 bases aligning to TRBD2. The CDR3 is 14 amino acids. V was pared by 8 bases and J by 2 bases, with 6 bases of the junction left unmatched. CDR1 MNHNS and CDR2 SASEGT come from the germline V gene. The CDR3 DNA reads as TGTGCCAGCCTCCCTAGCGGGGGCCCCTACGAGCAGTACTTC. It translates to CASLPSGGPYEQYF.

DNA of the CDR3: TGTGCCAGCACGACTGTAGGACTAGCAACAGATACGCAGTATTTT. Translating gives CASTTVGLATDTQYF. The chain employs TRBV2 and TRBJ2-3; TRBD2 matches 8 bases. The CDR3 length is 15 residues. Per the germline V gene, CDR1 is SNHLY and CDR2 is FYNNEI. J gave up 3 bases and V 7 bases, and 9 bases lay outside the gene matches.

The V call is TRBV28, the J call TRBJ2-7; the match to TRBD1 covers 7 bases. V shed 6 bases and J 2 bases; nucleotides not matched to a gene: 10. This CDR3 region has 15 residues. CDR1 is MDHEN and CDR2 is SYDVKM in the germline V gene. The DNA of the CDR3 is TGTGCCAGCAGCCGTCTGGGACAGCAAACCTACGAGCAGTACTTC. Translating it yields CASSRLGQQTYEQYF. Together with reference TRBV28 and TRBJ2-7, the CDR3 gives the full variable domain: DVKVTQSSRYLVKRTGEKVFLECVQDMDHENMFWYRQDPGLGLRLIYFSYDVKMKEKGDIPEGYSVSREKKERFSLILESASTNQTSMYLCASSRLGQQTYEQYFGPGTRLTVT.

J is TRBJ2-3 and V is TRBV27, with D possibly matching TRBD1 (6 bases). V was cut by 8 bases and J by 2 bases, with 11 bases left in between. Looked up from germline, CDR1 is MNHEY and CDR2 is SMNVEV (reference sequence). This CDR3 spans 13 amino acids. CDR3 amino acids: CASLGQLTDTQYF. The CDR3 bases are TGTGCCAGCCTCGGACAGCTCACAGATACGCAGTATTTT.

The rearrangement uses TRBV9 and TRBJ2-3; a weak D match, TRBD2 (6 bases). Trimming removed 4 bases at V and 4 bases at J, with 16 bases between. The germline CDR1 and CDR2 sequences are SGDLS and YYNGEE. The CDR3 has 15 residues. The CDR3, as DNA: TGTGCCAGCAGCTGGAGGGGTTATGACCCAGATACGCAGTATTTT. Its translation is CASSWRGYDPDTQYF.

This clone was detected only once. V and J are TRBV13 and TRBJ1-2; 8 bases map to TRBD1. Per germline, CDR1 PRHDT and CDR2 FYEKMQ (reference sequence). Unmatched junction bases numbered 11, after V lost 6 bases and J lost 5 bases. The CDR3 sequence is 15 residues long. The CDR3 loop reads CASRALPQGVYGYTF. The CDR3 nucleotides are TGTGCCAGCAGGGCCCTCCCACAGGGGGTGTATGGCTACACCTTC.

V gene TRBV10-3 combines with J gene TRBJ1-3, with 8 bases that match TRBD1. Germline CDR1 ENHRY, CDR2 SYGVKD. V dropped 11 bases and J dropped 0; count of bases not matched to a gene: 3. This CDR3 region has 13 residues. The CDR3 nucleotides read TGTGCCTACAGGGGGGGCTCTGGAAACACCATATATTTT. Protein sequence: CAYRGGSGNTIYF.

The J gene is TRBJ2-1, the V gene TRBV2; 10 nucleotides match TRBD1. The CDR3 totals 16 residues. CDR1 SNHLY and CDR2 FYNNEI come from the germline V gene. Trimming cost V 4 bases and J 6 bases; bases outside gene matches: 9. CDR3 sequence: CASSAPGTGVRNEQFF. The DNA for the CDR3 is TGTGCCAGCAGTGCTCCCGGGACAGGGGTTCGCAATGAGCAGTTCTTC.

This clone was seen only once. The chain carries TRBV14 and TRBJ2-5, with D possibly being TRBD1 (5 bases). CDR1 is SGHDN and CDR2 is FVKESK in the germline V gene. There are 13 residues in the CDR3. V lost 6 bases and J 0 bases, leaving 8 bases between the germline ends. The CDR3 protein is CASSGADQETQYF. The CDR3 DNA reads TGTGCCAGCAGTGGGGCGGACCAAGAGACCCAGTACTTC.

The V gene is TRBV27, the J gene TRBJ2-7; 9 bases are shared with TRBD1. With 8 bases clipped from V and 5 bases from J, the junction kept 4 bases outside the gene matches. This CDR3 is built from 12 residues. Looked up from germline, CDR1 is MNHEY and CDR2 is SMNVEV (reference sequence). The CDR3 DNA reads TGTGCCAGCCGGGACAGGGTCCACGAGCAGTACTTC. Protein product: CASRDRVHEQYF.

V and J are TRBV15 and TRBJ2-3; the match to TRBD1 covers 7 bases. The length of the CDR3 is 15 residues. The germline V gene has CDR1 LNHNV and CDR2 YYDKDF (reference sequence). V lost 0 bases and J lost 5; bases outside the gene matches: 5. The CDR3 bases are TGTGCCACCAGCAGAGAAAGGCAGGGGGTAGATACGCAGTATTTT. Amino acids: CATSRERQGVDTQYF.

The chain combines TRBV5-1 with TRBJ1-1; a weak D match, TRBD1 (6 bases). This CDR3 comprises 14 residues. Trimming stripped 0 bases from V and 8 bases from J, with 14 bases between. The V gene's germline CDR1 is SGHRS and CDR2 YFSETQ. The CDR3 here is CASSLARTDTEAFF. CDR3 coding DNA: TGCGCCAGCAGCTTGGCTAGGACAGATACAGAAGCTTTCTTT.

The chain recombines TRBV2 with TRBJ2-7; TRBD2 agrees at 7 bases. Germline values: CDR1 SNHLY, CDR2 FYNNEI. The J segment lost 0 bases and the V segment lost 6 bases, leaving 5 bases of the junction unmatched. The CDR3 loop spans 14 amino acids. This chain's CDR3 is CASRPRDYSYEQYF. The CDR3 DNA sequence: TGTGCCAGCAGGCCCCGGGACTACTCCTACGAGCAGTACTTC.

CDR3 bases: TGTGCCAGCAGGGGGTGGAGCGGTGGTGCAGATACGCAGTATTTT. Translation: CASRGWSGGADTQYF. The rearrangement uses TRBV27 and TRBJ2-3; possible D gene TRBD2, 5 bases. The V and J ends lost 6 bases and 4 bases respectively, with 17 bases between them. CDR3 length: 15 residues. CDR1 and CDR2 (germline): MNHEY, SMNVEV (reference sequence).